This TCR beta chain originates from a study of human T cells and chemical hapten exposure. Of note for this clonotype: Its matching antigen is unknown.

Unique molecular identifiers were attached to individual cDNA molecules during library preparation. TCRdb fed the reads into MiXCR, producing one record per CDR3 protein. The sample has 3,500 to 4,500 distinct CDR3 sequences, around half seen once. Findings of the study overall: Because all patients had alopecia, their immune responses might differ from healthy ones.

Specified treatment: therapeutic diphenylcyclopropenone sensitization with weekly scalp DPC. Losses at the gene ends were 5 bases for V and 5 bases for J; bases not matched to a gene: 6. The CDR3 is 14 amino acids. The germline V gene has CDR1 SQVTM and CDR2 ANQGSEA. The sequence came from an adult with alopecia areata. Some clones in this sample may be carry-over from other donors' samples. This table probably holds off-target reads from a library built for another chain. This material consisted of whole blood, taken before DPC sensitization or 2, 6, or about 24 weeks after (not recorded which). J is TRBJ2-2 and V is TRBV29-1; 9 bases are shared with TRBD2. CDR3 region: CSVSGTSRTGELFF. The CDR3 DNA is TGCAGCGTTTCCGGGACTAGCCGAACCGGGGAGCTGTTTTTT.